This is a list of T cell receptor beta chains from one sample in a study of shared clonotypes between healthy human individuals. Assay: immunoSEQ multiplex PCR; the TCRdb copy retains only in-frame clones and omits some. This repertoire shows 300,000 to 350,000 clones, around 67% found once; its top ten account for about 9.4%. The sample taken for sequencing was memory CD4+ T cells sorted from blood. The receptors derive from a man in his thirties or forties in good health. Both conserved end residues are part of each CDR3. Each record gives: J gene, V gene, clone size, D gene, CDR3 DNA, CDR3 protein. A D gene is named only where the DNA matches it firmly. Some rows have no size entry. The others give once, few or many, or a class for an expanded clone.

>TRBJ1-5|TRBV5-6|once|-
TGTGCCAGCAGCTATTACCGCAGGGGCAATCAGCCCCAGCATTTT
CASSYYRRGNQPQHF
>TRBJ1-3|TRBV5-1|-|-
TGCGCCAGCAGCTCTTCGGGCTCTGGAAACACCATATATTTT
CASSSSGSGNTIYF
>TRBJ2-2|TRBV10-1|-|-
TGCGCCAGCAGTGAGTCGATGGTTAACACCGGGGAGCTGTTTTTT
CASSESMVNTGELFF
>TRBJ2-5|TRBV6-1|-|-
TGTGCCAGCAGTGAAGCGCGTAGTTCTAACGGGACCCAGTACTTC
CASSEARSSNGTQYF
>TRBJ1-2|TRBV15|-|-
TGTGCCACCAGCAGAGATTTGGACGGAGGAGGCTATGGCTACACCTTC
CATSRDLDGGGYGYTF
>TRBJ2-2|TRBV11-2|-|TRBD1
TGTGCCAGCAGCCCTGGGACAGGGAGCACCGGGGAGCTGTTTTTT
CASSPGTGSTGELFF
>TRBJ2-7|TRBV7-2|-|TRBD2
TGTGCCAGCAGCTCACGTAGCGGGGGGAGCTCCTACGAGCAGTACTTC
CASSSRSGGSSYEQYF
>TRBJ2-2|TRBV7-9|-|TRBD2
TGTGCCAGCAGCCCCGGACTAGCGGACACCGGGGAGCTGTTTTTT
CASSPGLADTGELFF
>TRBJ1-4|TRBV11-2|-|-
TGTGCCAGCAGACGCGGTGGGGGTAGCGAAAAACTGTTTTTT
CASRRGGGSEKLFF
>TRBJ2-2|TRBV27|-|TRBD2
TGTGCCAGCAGTTTAACGGGAGGCCGGACCGGGGAGCTGTTTTTT
CASSLTGGRTGELFF
>TRBJ2-7|TRBV9|-|-
TGTGCCAGCAGCAAAGACAGTTTTGCCTACGAGCAGTACTTC
CASSKDSFAYEQYF
>TRBJ2-1|TRBV7-2|-|TRBD2
TGTGCCAGCAGAGGCGGGAGGGCCGAAGGGTCCTACAATGAGCAGTTCTTC
CASRGGRAEGSYNEQFF
>TRBJ2-7|TRBV10-2|-|-
TGCGCCAGCAGTCAACTAGGCGAGCAGTACTTC
CASSQLGEQYF
>TRBJ1-1|TRBV18|-|-
TGTGCCAGCTCACCAGGACTAGGTGCCACTGAAGCTTTCTTT
CASSPGLGATEAFF
>TRBJ1-6|TRBV6-1|-|-
TGTGCCAGCAGTGGGTTAGATAATTCACCCCTCCACTTT
CASSGLDNSPLHF
>TRBJ2-3|TRBV4-3|-|-
TGCGCCAGCAGCCAGATGGGGACCCCTGGGACAGATACGCAGTATTTT
CASSQMGTPGTDTQYF
>TRBJ2-3|TRBV28|-|TRBD2
TGTGCAGTAGCGGGAGGGCCTAACACAGATACGCAGTATTTT
CAVAGGPNTDTQYF
>TRBJ2-2|TRBV7-8|-|-
TGTGCCAGCAGTCCTCAGGGCCTTGCCGGGGAGCTGTTTTTT
CASSPQGLAGELFF
>TRBJ2-5|TRBV7-2|-|-
TGTGCCAGCAGCTTGGACGGCCTCGAGGAGACCCAGTACTTC
CASSLDGLEETQYF
>TRBJ2-3|TRBV16|few|TRBD1
TGTGCCAGCAGCCCAATCGCCGGGACAGGGGACAACTTAGGGGATACGCAGTATTTT
CASSPIAGTGDNLGDTQYF
>TRBJ1-5|TRBV7-2|-|-
TGTGCCAGCAGCTTAGTGGCAGGGGAGGTTCAGCCCCAGCATTTT
CASSLVAGEVQPQHF
>TRBJ2-7|TRBV27|-|TRBD2
TGTGCCAGCAGTCCACGGCTAGCGGGAGGGCCTGGCGAGCAGTACTTC
CASSPRLAGGPGEQYF
>TRBJ1-5|TRBV5-1|-|-
TGCGCCAGCAGCTTGTTCCAGGACCAGCCCCAGCATTTT
CASSLFQDQPQHF
>TRBJ2-3|TRBV28|few|TRBD1
TGTGCCAGCTGGACAGGGGGCTCGGATACGCAGTATTTT
CASWTGGSDTQYF
>TRBJ2-7|TRBV18|-|TRBD1
TGTGCCAGCTCACCACAACAGGGGGCCTACGAGCAGTACTTC
CASSPQQGAYEQYF
>TRBJ2-1|TRBV11-3|once|TRBD1
TGTGCCAGCAGCTTAGGGGACAGGGGCAATGAGCAGTTCTTC
CASSLGDRGNEQFF
>TRBJ2-4|TRBV19|-|-
TGTGCCAGTAGCCTCCATGAGGGGGGCAAAAACATTCAGTACTTC
CASSLHEGGKNIQYF
>TRBJ1-4|TRBV28|-|-
TGTGCCAGCAGTACCGGGACAACCGCAACTAATGAAAAACTGTTTTTT
CASSTGTTATNEKLFF
>TRBJ2-7|TRBV29-1|-|-
TGCAGCGTTAGGGTAGGGCGATACGAGCAGTACTTC
CSVRVGRYEQYF
>TRBJ1-6|TRBV11-2|-|-
TGTGCCAGCAGTCCGGGACGGTACTATAATTCACCCCTCCACTTT
CASSPGRYYNSPLHF
>TRBJ2-3|TRBV5-1|-|-
TGCGCCAGCAGCTTGGCCATCAAGCGGAGCACAGATACGCAGTATTTT
CASSLAIKRSTDTQYF
>TRBJ2-1|TRBV4-2|-|TRBD2
TGTGCCAGCAGCCAGGGGGGGGGAGTCAATGAGCAGTTCTTC
CASSQGGGVNEQFF